This TCR beta chain was profiled in a study of shared clonotypes between healthy human individuals. The V end was cut by 5 bases, the J end by 2 bases, with 18 bases between. The germline V gene has CDR1 MGHDK and CDR2 SYGVNS. CDR3 length equals 16 residues. Data came from immunoSEQ multiplex PCR; TCRdb stores just in-frame clones and leaves some out. The sample holds 2,500,000 or so clones, roughly 92% seen once. The sequence derives from a man between 18 and 29 years old in good health. Some clones in this sample may be carry-over from other donors' samples. Sequenced input: naive CD4+ T cells from PBMCs. Stated subset: CD45RA+ positively selected. The chain has TRBV25-1 and TRBJ1-1; TRBD1 is a possible D gene (6 bases). CDR3 nucleotides: TGTGCCAGCAGTAAGCGACAGGCGGGGTACAACACTGAAGCTTTCTTT. This gives the protein CASSKRQAGYNTEAFF.